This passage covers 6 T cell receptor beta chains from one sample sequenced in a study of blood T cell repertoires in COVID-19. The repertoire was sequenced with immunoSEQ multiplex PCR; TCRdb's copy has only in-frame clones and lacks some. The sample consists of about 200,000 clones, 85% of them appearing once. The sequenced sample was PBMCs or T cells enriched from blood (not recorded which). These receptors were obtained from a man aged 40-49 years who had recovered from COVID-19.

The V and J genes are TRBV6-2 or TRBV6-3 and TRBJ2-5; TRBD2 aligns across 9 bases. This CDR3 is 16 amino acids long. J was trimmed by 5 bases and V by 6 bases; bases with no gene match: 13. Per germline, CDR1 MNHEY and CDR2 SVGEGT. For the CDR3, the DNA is TGTGCCAGCAGCCACCCCCGCCTAGCGGGGCGGGAGACCCAGTACTTC. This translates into CASSHPRLAGRETQYF.

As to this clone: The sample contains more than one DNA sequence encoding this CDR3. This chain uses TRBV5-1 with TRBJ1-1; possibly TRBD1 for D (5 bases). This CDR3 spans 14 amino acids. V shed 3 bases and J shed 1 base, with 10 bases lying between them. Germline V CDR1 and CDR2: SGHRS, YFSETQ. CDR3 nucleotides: TGCGCCAGCAGCTCCTCGGGGGGGAACACTGAAGCTTTCTTT. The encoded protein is CASSSSGGNTEAFF. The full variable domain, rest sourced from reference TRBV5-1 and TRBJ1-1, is KAGVTQTPRYLIKTRGQQVTLSCSPISGHRSVSWYQQTPGQGLQFLFEYFSETQRNKGNFPGRFSGRQFSNSRSEMNVSTLELGDSALYLCASSSSGGNTEAFFGQGTRLTVV.

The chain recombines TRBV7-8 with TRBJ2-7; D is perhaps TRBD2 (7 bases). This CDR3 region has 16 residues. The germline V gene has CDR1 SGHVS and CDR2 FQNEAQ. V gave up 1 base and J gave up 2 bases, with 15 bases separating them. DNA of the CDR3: TGTGCCAGCAGCTTAGGTGGGACACGGGGGGCCTACGAGCAGTACTTC. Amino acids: CASSLGGTRGAYEQYF.

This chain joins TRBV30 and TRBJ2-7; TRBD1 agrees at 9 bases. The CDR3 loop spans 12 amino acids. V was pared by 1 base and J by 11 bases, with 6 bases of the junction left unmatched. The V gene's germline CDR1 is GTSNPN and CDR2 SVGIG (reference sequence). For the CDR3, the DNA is TGTGCCTGGAGTGGGGGACAGGGAGCGGAGTACTTC. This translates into CAWSGGQGAEYF.

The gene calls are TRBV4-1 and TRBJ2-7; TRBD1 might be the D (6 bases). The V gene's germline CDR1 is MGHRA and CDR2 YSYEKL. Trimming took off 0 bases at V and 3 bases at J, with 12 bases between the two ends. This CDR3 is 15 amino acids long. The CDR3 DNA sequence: TGCGCCAGCAGCCAAGATAACAGGGAGCTCTACGAGCAGTACTTC. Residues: CASSQDNRELYEQYF.

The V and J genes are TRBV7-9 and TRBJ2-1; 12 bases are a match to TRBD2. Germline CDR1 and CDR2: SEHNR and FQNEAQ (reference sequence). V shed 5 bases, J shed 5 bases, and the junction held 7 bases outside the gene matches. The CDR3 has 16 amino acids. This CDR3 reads CASSPPTSGRDNEQFF. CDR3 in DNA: TGTGCCAGCAGCCCCCCGACTAGCGGGAGAGACAATGAGCAGTTCTTC.